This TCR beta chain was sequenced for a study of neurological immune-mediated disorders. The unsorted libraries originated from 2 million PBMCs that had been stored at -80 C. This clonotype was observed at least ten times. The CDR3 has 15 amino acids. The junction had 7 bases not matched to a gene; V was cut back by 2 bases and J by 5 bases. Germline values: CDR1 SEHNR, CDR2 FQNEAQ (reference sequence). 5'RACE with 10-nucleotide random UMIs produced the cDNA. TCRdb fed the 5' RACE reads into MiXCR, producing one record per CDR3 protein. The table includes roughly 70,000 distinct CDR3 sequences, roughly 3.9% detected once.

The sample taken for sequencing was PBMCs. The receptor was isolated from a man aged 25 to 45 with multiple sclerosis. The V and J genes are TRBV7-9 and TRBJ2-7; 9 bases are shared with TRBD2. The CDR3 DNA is TGTGCCAGCAGCTTAACCAGCGGGGGGTTCGACGAGCAGTACTTC. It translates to CASSLTSGGFDEQYF. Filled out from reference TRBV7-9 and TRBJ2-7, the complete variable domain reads DTGVSQNPRHKITKRGQNVTFRCDPISEHNRLYWYRQTLGQGPEFLTYFQNEAQLEKSRLLSDRFSAERPKGSFSTLEIQRTEQGDSAMYLCASSLTSGGFDEQYFGPGTRLTVT.